This T cell receptor beta chain was identified during a study of cytomegalovirus exposure and HLA in healthy donors. Only a few counts were recorded for this clone. The antigen remains unidentified. PCR involved 60 Vbeta and 13 Jbeta primers. This table comes from immunoSEQ multiplex PCR, and its TCRdb copy is limited to in-frame clones, with some not included. The sample contains over 150,000 clones, about four fifths of which appear only once. The study's findings and limits: The investigators catalogued 164 TCR beta chains as cytomegalovirus-associated.

The V gene's germline CDR1 is SGHTA and CDR2 FQGNSA. V lost 6 bases and J lost 0, with 8 bases in between. The CDR3 consists of 13 residues. The source of this sequence is a woman aged 45-60 years in good health and CMV-seronegative. What was sequenced was PBMCs. The J gene is TRBJ1-2, the V gene TRBV7-2; D unclear. The DNA for the CDR3 is TGTGCCAGCAGGGTGCCAGCTAACTATGGCTACACCTTC. Its protein is CASRVPANYGYTF.